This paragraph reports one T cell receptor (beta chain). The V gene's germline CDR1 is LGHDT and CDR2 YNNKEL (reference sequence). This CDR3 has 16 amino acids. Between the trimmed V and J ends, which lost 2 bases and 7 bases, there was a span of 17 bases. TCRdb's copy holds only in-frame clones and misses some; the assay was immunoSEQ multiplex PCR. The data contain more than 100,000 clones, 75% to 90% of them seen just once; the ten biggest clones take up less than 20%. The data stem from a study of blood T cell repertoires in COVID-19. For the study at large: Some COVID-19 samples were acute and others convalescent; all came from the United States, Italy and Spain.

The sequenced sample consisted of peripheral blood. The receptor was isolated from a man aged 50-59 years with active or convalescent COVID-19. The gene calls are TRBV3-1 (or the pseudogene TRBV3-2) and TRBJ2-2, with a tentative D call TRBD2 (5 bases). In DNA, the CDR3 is TGTGCCAGCAGCCAACGATTTACGCGGGCGGGCGGGGAGCTGTTTTTT. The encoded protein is CASSQRFTRAGGELFF.